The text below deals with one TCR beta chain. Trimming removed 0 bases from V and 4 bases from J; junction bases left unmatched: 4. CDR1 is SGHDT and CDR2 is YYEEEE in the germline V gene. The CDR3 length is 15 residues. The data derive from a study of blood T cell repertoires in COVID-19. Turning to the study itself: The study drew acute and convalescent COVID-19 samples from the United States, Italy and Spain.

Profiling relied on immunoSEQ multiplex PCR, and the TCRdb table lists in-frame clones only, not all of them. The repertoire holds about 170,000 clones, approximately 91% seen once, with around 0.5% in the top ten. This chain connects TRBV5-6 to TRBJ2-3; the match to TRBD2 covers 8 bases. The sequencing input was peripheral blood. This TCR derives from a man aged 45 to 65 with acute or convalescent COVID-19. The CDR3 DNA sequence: TGTGCCAGCAGCTTGGCCGGGGGACTAGCAGATACGCAGTATTTT. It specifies CASSLAGGLADTQYF.